This T cell receptor beta chain was recorded in a study of T cells in narcolepsy. The V end lost 4 bases, the J end lost 8 bases, and 14 bases lay between the germline ends. CDR1 is SEHNR and CDR2 is FQNEAQ in the germline V gene (reference sequence). There are 14 residues in the CDR3. Assay used: immunoSEQ multiplex PCR; TCRdb lists only in-frame clones, some missing. This table holds about 27,000 clones, 79% found once. This clone occurred a few times. The antigen is unknown. Findings and caveats of the study: Reportedly, autoreactive clonotypes were serially detected in patients' blood but not controls'. Same-patient CSF and blood CD4+ T cell clonotypes included HCRT-specific and TRIB2-specific autoreactive ones. In some patient and control memory CD4+ samples, autoreactive clones were absent.

V gene TRBV7-9 combines with J gene TRBJ1-4; D uncertain. This TCR came from a human donor in good health. Sequencing used memory (CD45RA-) CD4+ T cells from blood. For the CDR3, the DNA is TGTGCCAGCAGCTCGATGGCCAGACGAGAAAAACTGTTTTTT. It encodes CASSSMARREKLFF.